These 22 T cell receptor beta chains came from one sample sequenced in a study of cytomegalovirus exposure and HLA in healthy donors (TCRdb year 2017). Libraries were prepared through the immunoSEQ multiplex PCR assay. The multiplex PCR relied on a mix of 60 forward primers for TCR Vbeta segments and 13 reverse primers for TCR Jbeta segments. In TCRdb, the immuneACCESS table is reduced to in-frame sequences with V and J assigned. These tables do not hold every clone; where another copy was compared, an unresolved V gene accounts for under half, and the others remain unexplained. Across this sample there are approximately 150,000 clones, with 70% to 80% seen only once. In total, the top ten clones hold around an eighth of the sample. Sequencing was performed on PBMCs. Every receptor here comes from a middle-aged woman in good health and CMV-seronegative.

The V and J genes are TRBV9 and TRBJ2-5; tentative D call: TRBD2 (5 bases). The CDR3 is 14 residues long. Per germline, CDR1 SGDLS and CDR2 YYNGEE. The V and J ends lost 0 bases and 0 bases respectively, with 6 bases between them. The CDR3 DNA follows: TGTGCCAGCAGCGTAGAGGACTACCAAGAGACCCAGTACTTC. As protein: CASSVEDYQETQYF.

The chain uses TRBV7-6 and TRBJ1-6, with 8 bases that match TRBD1. The ends lost 1 base at V and 7 bases at J; junction bases unmatched: 3. CDR1 and CDR2 from the germline V gene are SGHVS and FNYEAQ. The CDR3 length is 15 residues. The CDR3 here is CASSLDDRGNSPLHF. The CDR3 nucleotides read TGTGCCAGCAGCTTAGACGACAGGGGAAATTCACCCCTCCACTTT.

This clone was seen more than once but under ten times. The CDR3 region is CATGVFEDIQYF. As DNA, the CDR3 is TGTGCCACCGGAGTATTTGAGGACATTCAGTACTTC. The chain couples TRBV15 to TRBJ2-4; no firm D call. CDR1 is LNHNV and CDR2 is YYDKDF in the germline V gene (reference sequence). This CDR3 has 12 residues. Trimming cost V 8 bases and J 8 bases, with 13 bases left between them.

This clone was recorded a few times. The chain recombines TRBV7-9 with TRBJ2-3; TRBD2 matches at 8 bases. Germline CDR1 SEHNR, CDR2 FQNEAQ (reference sequence). V lost 2 bases and J lost 7; bases outside the gene matches: 11. There are 16 residues in the CDR3. In DNA form, the CDR3 reads TGTGCCAGCAGCTTAACGACCGGGAGGGCCATCCATACGCAGTATTTT. Residues: CASSLTTGRAIHTQYF.

The rearrangement uses TRBV7-6 and TRBJ2-1; 9 nucleotides align to TRBD2. The CDR3 spans 15 residues. Germline V gene sequence: CDR1 SGHVS, CDR2 FNYEAQ. V gave up 4 bases and J gave up 2 bases; unmatched junction bases: 3. In DNA, the CDR3 is TGTGCCAGCAGCTCGAGCGGGAGGCCCTACAATGAGCAGTTCTTC. This encodes CASSSSGRPYNEQFF.

The chain recombines TRBV6-5 with TRBJ1-2, with D uncertain. Looked up from germline, CDR1 is MNHEY and CDR2 is SVGAGI. V lost 0 bases to trimming and J lost 8 bases, with 7 bases between them. This CDR3 is built from 12 residues. Here the CDR3 reads CASSYSGGGYTF. The DNA of the CDR3 is TGTGCCAGCAGTTACTCTGGAGGCGGCTACACCTTC.

The V call is TRBV11-2, the J call TRBJ2-2; perhaps TRBD1 as D (6 bases). V shed 11 bases and J shed 6 bases, with 13 bases lying between them. This CDR3 spans 12 amino acids. Germline V gene lookup returns CDR1 SGHAT and CDR2 FQNNGV. Written as DNA, the CDR3 is TGTGCCCAACAGGGTGGCGCCGGGGAGCTGTTTTTT. It codes for CAQQGGAGELFF.

The chain couples TRBV5-1 to TRBJ2-5, with D unclear. Trimming removed 0 bases at V and 2 bases at J, with 8 bases between. The CDR3 covers 14 residues. Germline CDR1 and CDR2: SGHRS and YFSETQ. CDR3 protein: CASSLESRQETQYF. CDR3 sequence (DNA): TGCGCCAGCAGCTTGGAGAGCAGGCAAGAGACCCAGTACTTC.

The chain combines TRBV6-6 with TRBJ2-2; 7 positions agree with TRBD1. CDR3 length: 15 amino acids. J lost 0 bases, V lost 5 bases, and 3 bases had no gene match. Germline-derived CDR1 and CDR2 are MNHNY and SVGAGI (reference sequence). CDR3 loop: CASSRDSSNTGELFF. The CDR3 coding sequence is TGTGCCAGCAGTCGGGACAGCTCGAACACCGGGGAGCTGTTTTTT.

J is TRBJ1-5 and V is TRBV6-1, with TRBD1 matching 7 bases. V gave up 8 bases and J gave up 9 bases; unmatched junction bases: 7. This CDR3 contains 12 residues. Per germline, CDR1 MNHNS and CDR2 SASEGT. The CDR3 DNA reads as TGTGCCAGCGGAAGGGGGCCAGGGCCCCAGCATTTT. Encoded protein: CASGRGPGPQHF.

The rearrangement joins TRBV21-1 to TRBJ2-2; whether TRBD2, the table's D call, matches the DNA was not checked. TRBV21-1 is labeled a pseudogene. The CDR3 extends over 16 amino acids. CDR3 in amino acids: CASSKERISNTGELFF. CDR3 nucleotide sequence: TGTGCCAGCAGCAAAGAGAGGATATCGAACACCGGGGAGCTGTTTTTT.

The J gene is TRBJ2-7, the V gene TRBV4-3, with 10 nucleotides matching TRBD1. The CDR3 totals 16 residues. The germline V gene encodes CDR1 LGHNA and CDR2 YSLEER. V was clipped by 0 bases and J by 5 bases; unmatched bases: 7. The CDR3 reads CASSQEGQGTSNEQYF. The DNA for the CDR3 is TGCGCCAGCAGCCAAGAGGGACAGGGGACTTCCAACGAGCAGTACTTC.

This chain joins TRBV9 and TRBJ2-1, with 10 bases aligning to TRBD2. CDR1 is SGDLS and CDR2 is YYNGEE in the germline V gene. The CDR3 consists of 15 residues. Trimming removed 4 bases from V and 8 bases from J; junction bases left unmatched: 9. CDR3 amino acids: CASSSAASGSYEQFF. DNA of the CDR3: TGTGCCAGCAGCTCGGCGGCTAGCGGGAGTTATGAGCAGTTCTTC.

The chain links TRBV4-3 to TRBJ1-6, with a tentative D call TRBD1 (5 bases). The CDR3 has 17 residues. CDR1 and CDR2 from the germline V gene are LGHNA and YSLEER. Trimming removed 2 bases from V and 0 bases from J, with 11 bases in between. CDR3 in amino acids: CASSQQGLTSYNSPLHF. CDR3 nucleotides: TGCGCCAGCAGCCAACAGGGACTAACCTCCTATAATTCACCCCTCCACTTT.

This clone was observed a handful of times. The chain has TRBV10-3 and TRBJ2-3; 8 nucleotides line up with TRBD2. CDR3 length equals 15 residues. Per germline, CDR1 ENHRY and CDR2 SYGVKD. Germline trimming cut 10 bases from V and 1 base from J; bases unmatched to any gene: 10. Here the CDR3 reads CATSFGRGGTDTQYF. DNA of the CDR3: TGTGCCACTTCTTTTGGGCGGGGGGGCACAGATACGCAGTATTTT.

The rearrangement joins TRBV19 to TRBJ2-3, with 13 bases aligning to TRBD2. This CDR3 is 19 amino acids long. V lost 6 bases to trimming and J lost 1 base; unmatched junction nucleotides: 13. Germline CDR1 and CDR2: LNHDA and SQIVND (reference sequence). The CDR3 DNA sequence: TGTGCCAGTAGGGAGGGACTAGCGGGAACAGTAGTGGGCACAGATACGCAGTATTTT. Protein: CASREGLAGTVVGTDTQYF.

The rearrangement links TRBV19 to TRBJ2-3; tentatively, D is TRBD2 (6 bases). V was shortened by 4 bases and J by 4 bases, with 6 bases between the two germline ends. Per the germline V gene, CDR1 is LNHDA and CDR2 is SQIVND (reference sequence). This CDR3 has 12 amino acids. The CDR3 nucleotides are TGTGCCAGTAGTAGGAGGGCAGATACGCAGTATTTT. Translation gives CASSRRADTQYF.

This sequence joins TRBV21-1 and TRBJ2-7; TRBD1 was called by the table and not checked on the DNA. TRBV21-1 is designated a pseudogene. This CDR3 region has 15 residues. In nucleotides, the CDR3 is TGTGCCAGCAGCAAAGCCCGGGACAGGGGCTACGAGCAGTACTTC. Its translation: CASSKARDRGYEQYF.

The genes are TRBV5-1 and TRBJ1-2, with 7 nucleotides matching TRBD1. The germline V gene encodes CDR1 SGHRS and CDR2 YFSETQ. The CDR3 runs 15 residues. V gave up 3 bases and J gave up 1 base; unmatched junction bases: 6. CDR3 residues: CASSYTRDSNYGYTF. Here the CDR3 DNA reads TGCGCCAGCAGCTACACCCGGGACAGTAACTATGGCTACACCTTC.

The rearrangement links TRBV11-1 to TRBJ2-3; weak D call: TRBD1 (6 bases). Deletions cut 2 bases from V and 1 base from J, with 10 bases between. Germline V gene sequence: CDR1 SGHAT, CDR2 FQDESV (reference sequence). This CDR3 region has 15 residues. DNA of the CDR3: TGTGCCAGCAGCTTAAGGGGGAGAGGCACAGATACGCAGTATTTT. Its protein is CASSLRGRGTDTQYF.

The chain recombines TRBV5-1 with TRBJ2-1, with TRBD2 identical over 8 bases. The V and J ends lost 0 bases and 9 bases, in that order; junction bases with no gene match: 5. Germline CDR1 SGHRS, CDR2 YFSETQ. The CDR3 is made up of 14 amino acids. CDR3 nucleotides: TGCGCCAGCAGCTTGGTAGCGGGATTAGGTGAGCAGTTCTTC. This codes for CASSLVAGLGEQFF.

The V gene is TRBV10-3, the J gene TRBJ2-3; TRBD1 aligns across 9 bases. V trimming: 6 bases; J trimming: 3 bases; junction bases outside the gene matches: 4. Germline V gene data show CDR1 as ENHRY and CDR2 as SYGVKD. This CDR3 is 14 amino acids long. The CDR3 DNA is TGTGCCATCAGGGGGACAGGGAGGACAGATACGCAGTATTTT. It translates to CAIRGTGRTDTQYF.